Reported below is one T cell receptor beta chain. Its cognate antigen is unknown. It may be a read error: a sequence one base away is much more abundant. This specimen belongs to a study of breast tumors, draining lymph nodes, adjacent tissues. Notes on the study in general: Data only fit, rather than demonstrated, lymph node origin of most tumor T cells.

Via MiXCR, TCRdb re-called the multiplex PCR reads, giving one row per CDR3 protein. The sample has about 270,000 distinct CDR3 sequences; roughly 31% are singletons. The lymph nodes were axillary draining lymph nodes from breast cancer patients. This clonotype was sampled from a female donor with breast cancer. Some clones in this sample may be carry-over from other donors' samples. The sequencing sample was made of axillary lymph node tissue.

CDR3 sequence reads: CSVNPGMGSTNNEQLF. The CDR3 DNA follows: TGCAGTGTGAACCCGGGCATGGGAAGTACAAACAATGAGCAGCTCTTC. The chain has TRBV20-1 and TRBJ2-1, with D unresolved. CDR1 and CDR2 (germline): DFQATT, SNEGSKA (reference sequence). This CDR3 has 16 amino acids.